This T cell receptor beta chain was captured by sequencing in a study of T cell responses to AZD1222 COVID-19 vaccine. This CDR3 is built from 16 residues. The germline CDR1 and CDR2 sequences are ENHRY and SYGVKD. Trimming pared 6 bases from V and 4 bases from J, leaving 21 bases between. Study-wide results and caveats: Donors in the cohort were predominantly white British and more often female, and clonal diversity was possibly underestimated. Baseline seropositivity occurred in only six AZD1222 recipients.

Method: immunoSEQ multiplex PCR; TCRdb's copy keeps in-frame clones and lacks some. The sample carries over 90,000 clones, 70% to 90% recorded once. This clone was seen once. Its specificity is unknown. This specimen consisted of peripheral blood, obtained 28 days after the second AZD1222 dose. This chain links TRBV10-3 with TRBJ1-2; weak D call: TRBD1 (6 bases). The receptor was isolated from an adult who received the AZD1222 COVID-19 vaccine. The chain's CDR3 is CAISSRAGDPGYGYTF. The DNA of the CDR3 is TGTGCCATCAGCTCACGAGCAGGGGACCCGGGCTATGGCTACACCTTC.